This TCR beta chain originates from a study of identical twins. TCRdb used MiXCR to reprocess the 5' RACE reads, holding one entry per CDR3 protein. The sample comprises approximately 620,000 distinct CDR3 sequences, 8.6% of which are singletons, and around 0.98% rests with the top ten. Germline loops: CDR1 SGHDT, CDR2 YYEEEE. V was pared by 4 bases and J by 4 bases, with 23 bases between. The CDR3 is made up of 17 amino acids. The same sample was also studied in work on yellow fever vaccine responses in identical twins. That work contributes: Twins reportedly mounted vaccine T cell responses that seemed partly convergent, partly personalized.

The chain has TRBV5-6 and TRBJ2-5; TRBD1 is a possible D gene (6 bases). The specimen was PBMCs. The TCR sequence derives from a young woman in good health. The CDR3 loop reads CASSSGQPSSTPETQYF. CDR3 coding DNA: TGTGCCAGCAGCAGCGGACAGCCATCATCCACCCCAGAGACCCAGTACTTC.